Given below is one T cell receptor (beta chain) in context. What it binds is not known. The CDR3 extends over 15 amino acids. Germline lookup yields CDR1 SEHNR and CDR2 FQNEAQ (reference sequence). Trimming took off 4 bases at V and 4 bases at J, with 15 bases between the two ends. TCR sequencing used cDNA made by reverse transcription of extracted RNA. TCRdb keeps only in-frame clones here, not all; method: immunoSEQ multiplex PCR. The repertoire holds some 170,000 clones, with roughly 70% as singletons. Collection of lesional scalp punch biopsies and peripheral blood was performed in alopecia areata patients. The sample is drawn from a study of CD8+ T cells in alopecia areata. Study-wide context: At a dose of 5 to 10 mg twice daily, oral tofacitinib was given to treated patients. Tofacitinib treatment spanned 6 to 18 months, with 6 months off drug afterward.

Study findings and constraints: Lesional scalp displayed greater clonality than normal scalp, most notably in alopecia totalis/universalis.

The sequencing here drew on CD8+ T cells sorted from blood, taken at week 0. This TCR came from a human donor with alopecia areata. The rearrangement links TRBV7-9 to TRBJ2-3; TRBD2 is a possible D gene (6 bases). Written as DNA, the CDR3 is TGTGCCAGCAGCTCATTGACTAGTTTTGCAGATACGCAGTATTTT. Its protein product is CASSSLTSFADTQYF.